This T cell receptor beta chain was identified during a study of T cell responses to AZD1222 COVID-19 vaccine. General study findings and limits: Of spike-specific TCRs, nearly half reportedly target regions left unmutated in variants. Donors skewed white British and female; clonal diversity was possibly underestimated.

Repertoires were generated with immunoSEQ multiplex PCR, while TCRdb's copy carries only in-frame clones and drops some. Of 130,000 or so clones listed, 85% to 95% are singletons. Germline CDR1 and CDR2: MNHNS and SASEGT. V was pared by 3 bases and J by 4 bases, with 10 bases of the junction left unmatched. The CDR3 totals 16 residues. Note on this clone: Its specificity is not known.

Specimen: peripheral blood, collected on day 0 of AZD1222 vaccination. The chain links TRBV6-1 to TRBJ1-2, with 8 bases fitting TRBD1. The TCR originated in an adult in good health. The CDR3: CASSEEVWDRSYGYTF. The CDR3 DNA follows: TGTGCCAGCAGTGAGGAGGTCTGGGACAGGAGCTATGGCTACACCTTC.